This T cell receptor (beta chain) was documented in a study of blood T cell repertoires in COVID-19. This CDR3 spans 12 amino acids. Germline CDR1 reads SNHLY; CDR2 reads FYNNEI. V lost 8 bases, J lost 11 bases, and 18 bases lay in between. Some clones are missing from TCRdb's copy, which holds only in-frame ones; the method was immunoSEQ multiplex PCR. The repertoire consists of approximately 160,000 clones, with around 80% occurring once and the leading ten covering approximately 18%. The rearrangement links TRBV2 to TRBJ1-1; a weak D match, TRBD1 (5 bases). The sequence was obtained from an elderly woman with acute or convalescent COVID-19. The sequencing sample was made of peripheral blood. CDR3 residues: CASLKFQGGAFF. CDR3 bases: TGTGCCAGCTTAAAGTTCCAGGGAGGGGCTTTCTTT. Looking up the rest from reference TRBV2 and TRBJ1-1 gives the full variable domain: EPEVTQTPSHQVTQMGQEVILRCVPISNHLYFYWYRQILGQKVEFLVSFYNNEISEKSEIFDDQFSVERPDGSNFTLKIRSTKLEDSAMYFCASLKFQGGAFFGQGTRLTVV.